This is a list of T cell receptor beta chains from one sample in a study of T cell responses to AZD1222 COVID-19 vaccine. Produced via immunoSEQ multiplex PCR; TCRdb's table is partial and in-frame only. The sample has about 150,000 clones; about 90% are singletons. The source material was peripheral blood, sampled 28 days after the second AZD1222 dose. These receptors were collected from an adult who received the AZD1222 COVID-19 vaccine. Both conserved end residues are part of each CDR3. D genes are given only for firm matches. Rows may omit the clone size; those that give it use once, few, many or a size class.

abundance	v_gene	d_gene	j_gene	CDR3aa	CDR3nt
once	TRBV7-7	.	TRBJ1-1	CASSREGGTEAFF	TGTGCCAGCAGCCGGGAGGGGGGCACTGAAGCTTTCTTT
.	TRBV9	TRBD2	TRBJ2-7	CASSLGGTAPYEQYF	TGTGCCAGCAGCCTGGGGGGGACTGCTCCCTACGAGCAGTACTTC
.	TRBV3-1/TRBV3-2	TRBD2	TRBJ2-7	CASSQGDYQAEQYF	TGTGCCAGCAGCCAAGGGGACTACCAGGCCGAGCAGTACTTC
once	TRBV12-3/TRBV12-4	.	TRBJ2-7	CASSLRGYEQYF	TGTGCCAGCAGTTTGCGAGGTTACGAGCAGTACTTC
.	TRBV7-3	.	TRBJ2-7	CASSLGYGSSYEQYF	TGTGCCAGCAGCTTGGGGTACGGGTCCTCCTACGAGCAGTACTTC
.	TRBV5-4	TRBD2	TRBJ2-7	CASSQTAGGPFEQYF	TGTGCCAGCAGCCAAACAGCGGGAGGGCCGTTTGAGCAGTACTTC
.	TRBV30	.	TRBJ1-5	CAWSVRSNQPQHF	TGTGCCTGGAGTGTTCGTAGCAATCAGCCCCAGCATTTT
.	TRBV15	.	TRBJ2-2	CATSRDLGSSPGELFF	TGTGCCACCAGCAGAGACTTAGGTAGCTCCCCCGGGGAGCTGTTTTTT
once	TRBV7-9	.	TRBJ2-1	CASSLNFNEQFF	TGTGCCAGCAGCTTAAACTTCAATGAGCAGTTCTTC
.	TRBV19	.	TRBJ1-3	CASSYVQTIYF	TGTGCCAGTAGCTACGTACAGACCATATATTTT
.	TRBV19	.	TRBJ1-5	CASSIPPPGLQPQHF	TGTGCCAGTAGTATACCCCCCCCCGGGCTTCAGCCCCAGCATTTT
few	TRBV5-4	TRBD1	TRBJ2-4	CASSLLETGKGIQYF	TGTGCCAGCAGCCTTTTGGAGACAGGGAAAGGCATTCAGTACTTC
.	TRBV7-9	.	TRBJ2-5	CASSLSRAVQETQYF	TGTGCCAGCAGCTTATCTCGAGCGGTACAAGAGACCCAGTACTTC
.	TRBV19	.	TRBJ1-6	CASSAYNSPLHF	TGTGCCAGTAGTGCTTATAATTCACCCCTCCACTTT
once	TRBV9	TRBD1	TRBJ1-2	CASSARGPNYGYTF	TGTGCCAGCAGCGCCAGGGGGCCTAACTATGGCTACACCTTC
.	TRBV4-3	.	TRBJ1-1	CASSPQQGNTEAFF	TGCGCCAGCAGCCCCCAACAGGGGAACACTGAAGCTTTCTTT
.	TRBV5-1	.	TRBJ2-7	CASSLEAGKTYEQYF	TGCGCCAGCAGCTTGGAGGCGGGAAAGACCTACGAGCAGTACTTC
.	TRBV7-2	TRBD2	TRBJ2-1	CASSLRLAGADNEQFF	TGTGCCAGCAGCTTGAGACTAGCGGGGGCCGACAATGAGCAGTTCTTC
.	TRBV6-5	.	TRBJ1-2	CASSYSQGGDGYTF	TGTGCCAGCAGTTATAGTCAGGGTGGGGATGGCTACACCTTC
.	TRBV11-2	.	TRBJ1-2	CASSLGGASYGYTF	TGTGCCAGCAGCCTCGGGGGGGCTTCCTATGGCTACACCTTC
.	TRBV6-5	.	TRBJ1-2	CASSFSLHYGYTF	TGTGCCAGCAGTTTCAGTTTGCACTATGGCTACACCTTC
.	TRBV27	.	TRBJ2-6	CASSASTVSGANVLTF	TGTGCCAGCAGCGCGTCGACAGTCTCTGGGGCCAACGTCCTGACTTTC
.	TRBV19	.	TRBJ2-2	CASSMVRTGELFF	TGTGCCAGTAGTATGGTCCGCACCGGGGAGCTGTTTTTT
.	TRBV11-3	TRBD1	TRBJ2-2	CASSEDRVDAGELFF	TGTGCCAGCAGCGAAGACAGGGTTGATGCCGGGGAGCTGTTTTTT
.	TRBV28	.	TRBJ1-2	CASSFLNYGYTF	TGTGCCAGCAGTTTCCTTAACTATGGCTACACCTTC
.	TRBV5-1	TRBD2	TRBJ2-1	CASSPSGRSPSRQFF	TGCGCCAGCAGCCCCAGCGGGAGGTCACCTAGTCGGCAGTTCTTC
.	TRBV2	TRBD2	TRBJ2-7	CASRGSGRLYEQYF	TGTGCCAGTAGGGGGAGCGGGAGGCTCTACGAGCAGTACTTC
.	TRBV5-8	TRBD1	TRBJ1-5	CASSLPTGANQPQHF	TGTGCCAGCAGCTTGCCGACAGGGGCAAATCAGCCCCAGCATTTT
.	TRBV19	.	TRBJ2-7	CASSIVPPIGANSYEQYF	TGTGCCAGTAGTATAGTTCCCCCTATAGGGGCCAACTCCTACGAGCAGTACTTC
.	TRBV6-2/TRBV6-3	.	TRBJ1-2	CASSPDSYGYTF	TGTGCCAGCAGCCCCGACAGCTATGGCTACACCTTC
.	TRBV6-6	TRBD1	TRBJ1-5	CASYTGVYSNQPQHF	TGTGCCAGCTACACAGGGGTGTATAGCAATCAGCCCCAGCATTTT
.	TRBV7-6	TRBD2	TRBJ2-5	CASSWSGGAGETQYF	TGTGCCAGCAGCTGGAGCGGGGGGGCCGGGGAGACCCAGTACTTC
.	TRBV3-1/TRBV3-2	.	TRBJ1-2	CASSQGRGGGYTF	TGTGCCAGCAGCCAAGGCCGTGGCGGTGGCTACACCTTC
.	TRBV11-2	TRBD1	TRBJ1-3	CASSLRGQGDTIYF	TGTGCCAGCAGCTTAAGGGGTCAGGGGGACACCATATATTTT
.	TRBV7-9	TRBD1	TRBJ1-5	CASTFGQGNQPQHF	TGTGCCAGCACCTTCGGACAGGGGAATCAGCCCCAGCATTTT
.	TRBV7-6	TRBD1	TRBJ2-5	CASSTRPGTGSETQYF	TGTGCCAGCAGCACTCGTCCCGGGACAGGGTCAGAGACCCAGTACTTC
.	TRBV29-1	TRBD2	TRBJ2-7	CSAGGGNSYEQYF	TGCAGCGCTGGGGGAGGGAATTCCTACGAGCAGTACTTC
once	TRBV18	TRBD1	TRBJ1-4	CASSETGTGNEKLFF	TGTGCCAGCTCAGAAACCGGGACAGGGAACGAAAAACTGTTTTTT
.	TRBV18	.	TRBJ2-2	CASSPEIPGGSVTGELFF	TGTGCCAGCTCACCTGAAATACCGGGGGGCTCGGTCACCGGGGAGCTGTTTTTT
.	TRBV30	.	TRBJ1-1	CAWSAGLQNTEAFF	TGTGCCTGGAGTGCGGGACTCCAGAACACTGAAGCTTTCTTT
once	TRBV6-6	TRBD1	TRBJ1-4	CASSQPTGIGTNEKLFF	TGTGCCAGCAGTCAACCGACAGGGATAGGAACTAATGAAAAACTGTTTTTT
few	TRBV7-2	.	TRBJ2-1	CASSLEGYGNEQFF	TGTGCCAGCAGCTTAGAAGGGTACGGCAATGAGCAGTTCTTC
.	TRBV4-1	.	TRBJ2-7	CASSQLPGLTNYEQYF	TGCGCCAGCAGCCAACTGCCAGGACTGACTAACTACGAGCAGTACTTC
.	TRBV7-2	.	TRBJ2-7	CASSLSYEQYF	TGTGCCAGCAGCCTCTCCTACGAGCAGTACTTC
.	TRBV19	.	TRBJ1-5	CASSIPQGFNNQPQHF	TGTGCCAGTAGTATTCCCCAGGGTTTTAACAATCAGCCCCAGCATTTT
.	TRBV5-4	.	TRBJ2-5	CASSLAERQETQYF	TGTGCCAGCAGCTTGGCCGAGAGGCAAGAGACCCAGTACTTC
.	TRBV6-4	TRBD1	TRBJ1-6	CASSTGGLGSSPLHF	TGTGCCAGCAGTACAGGGGGCCTAGGGAGTTCACCCCTCCACTTT
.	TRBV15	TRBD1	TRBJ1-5	CATSRSAWGTDNQPQHF	TGTGCCACCAGCAGATCAGCCTGGGGGACAGACAATCAGCCCCAGCATTTT
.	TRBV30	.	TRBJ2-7	CAWSPGISYEQYF	TGTGCCTGGAGTCCCGGGATCTCCTACGAGCAGTACTTC
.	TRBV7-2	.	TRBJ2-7	CASSLVMEQYF	TGTGCCAGCAGCTTAGTGATGGAGCAGTACTTC
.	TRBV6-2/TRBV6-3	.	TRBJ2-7	CASGYSYEQYF	TGTGCCAGCGGTTACTCCTACGAGCAGTACTTC